Below are 24 T cell receptor beta chains sequenced from a single sample in a study of T cell responses to AZD1222 COVID-19 vaccine. The protocol was immunoSEQ multiplex PCR, while the TCRdb copy is restricted to in-frame clones and leaves out a portion. The table includes roughly 140,000 clones, approximately 92% detected once. Sequencing was performed on peripheral blood, taken 28 days after the second AZD1222 dose. These receptor sequences come from an adult who received the AZD1222 COVID-19 vaccine.

V gene TRBV12-3 or TRBV12-4 combines with J gene TRBJ1-1; maybe TRBD1 (6 bases). V was shortened by 6 bases and J by 9 bases, with 14 bases between the two germline ends. The CDR3 is 12 amino acids. The CDR3 sequence is CASRGSGDKAFF. In DNA, the CDR3 is TGTGCCAGCAGGGGCTCAGGGGATAAAGCTTTCTTT.

This rearrangement joins TRBV18 to TRBJ1-2, with 8 bases fitting TRBD1. CDR1 KGHSH and CDR2 LQKENI come from the germline V gene. The V gene end was trimmed by 5 bases and the J gene end by 6 bases; junction bases not matched to a gene: 11. The CDR3 totals 15 residues. The DNA of the CDR3 is TGTGCCAGCTCAACCGGACAGGGCGTTTCGGATGGCTACACCTTC. Amino acids: CASSTGQGVSDGYTF.

This rearrangement joins TRBV2 to TRBJ2-1, with D tentatively TRBD1 or TRBD2 (6 bases each). The CDR3 loop spans 16 amino acids. Germline V gene lookup returns CDR1 SNHLY and CDR2 FYNNEI. The ends were cut back, 6 bases at V and 0 bases at J, with 15 bases in the middle. CDR3 region: CASRAGQGFSYNEQFF. CDR3 DNA sequence: TGTGCCAGCAGGGCGGGACAAGGGTTCTCCTACAATGAGCAGTTCTTC.

This sequence joins TRBV10-1 and TRBJ2-1, with 11 nucleotides matching TRBD2. The CDR3 spans 15 residues. The junction had 5 bases not matched to a gene; V was cut back by 4 bases and J by 6 bases. Per germline, CDR1 WNHNN and CDR2 SYGVQD (reference sequence). For the CDR3, the DNA is TGCGCCAGCAGTGCGACTAGCGGGGTCCTCAATGAGCAGTTCTTC. Its translation: CASSATSGVLNEQFF.

The chain is built from TRBV27 and TRBJ1-5; D not certain. CDR3 length: 12 residues. Per the germline V gene, CDR1 is MNHEY and CDR2 is SMNVEV (reference sequence). V lost 5 bases and J lost 6, with 8 bases in between. The CDR3 protein is CASSGMGQPQHF. The CDR3 DNA reads as TGTGCCAGCAGTGGAATGGGTCAGCCCCAGCATTTT.

The rearrangement uses TRBV6-5 and TRBJ2-7; 10 bases agree with TRBD1. Germline CDR1 reads MNHEY; CDR2 reads SVGAGI. Unmatched junction bases numbered 5, after V lost 6 bases and J lost 0 bases. This CDR3 is built from 15 residues. The CDR3 loop is CASRRTGGSSYEQYF. The CDR3 DNA reads TGTGCCAGCAGAAGGACAGGGGGTAGCTCCTACGAGCAGTACTTC.

This rearrangement joins TRBV5-5 to TRBJ2-7; possibly TRBD1 for D (6 bases). The length of the CDR3 is 14 residues. V gave up 3 bases and J gave up 1 base, with 11 bases separating them. CDR1 is SGHKS and CDR2 is YYEKEE in the germline V gene (reference sequence). The CDR3 is CASSWNRASYEQYF. The CDR3 DNA is TGTGCCAGCAGCTGGAACAGGGCATCCTACGAGCAGTACTTC.

The rearrangement links TRBV7-4 to TRBJ1-5; D remains ambiguous. This CDR3 contains 17 residues. V shed 3 bases and J shed 3 bases, with 18 bases lying between them. From germline, CDR1 is SGHVT and CDR2 SQSDAQ. The CDR3 sequence: CASSFCQAFLYNQPQHF. Here the CDR3 DNA reads TGTGCCAGCAGCTTTTGCCAGGCGTTTCTATACAATCAGCCCCAGCATTTT.

The gene calls are TRBV7-9 and TRBJ2-2, with TRBD1 matching 10 bases. This CDR3 contains 18 residues. Looked up from germline, CDR1 is SEHNR and CDR2 is FQNEAQ (reference sequence). V lost 3 bases and J lost 4; bases outside the gene matches: 11. CDR3 nucleotide sequence: TGTGCCAGCAGCTTGTCCCGGGACAGGGGTAGGAGCACCGGGGAGCTGTTTTTT. Its protein is CASSLSRDRGRSTGELFF.

The chain couples TRBV5-1 to TRBJ1-2; weak D call: TRBD1 (6 bases). CDR1 and CDR2 from the germline V gene are SGHRS and YFSETQ. CDR3 length: 16 amino acids. The ends were cut back, 3 bases at V and 2 bases at J, with 17 bases in the middle. CDR3 region: CASSYMSGGTNYGYTF. The CDR3 DNA is TGCGCCAGCAGCTACATGTCGGGAGGGACAAACTATGGCTACACCTTC.

The chain recombines TRBV18 with TRBJ2-2, with 8 bases fitting TRBD2. Germline-derived CDR1 and CDR2 are KGHSH and LQKENI. The CDR3 has 16 amino acids. V was clipped by 1 base and J by 5 bases; unmatched bases: 6. The CDR3 sequence is CASSPLAGSSTGELFF. The CDR3 DNA follows: TGTGCCAGCTCACCACTAGCGGGATCGTCTACCGGGGAGCTGTTTTTT.

The chain combines TRBV18 with TRBJ2-7; D is perhaps TRBD1 (6 bases). Germline V gives CDR1 KGHSH, CDR2 LQKENI. V shed 2 bases and J shed 4 bases, with 9 bases lying between them. The CDR3 spans 13 residues. DNA of the CDR3: TGTGCCAGCTCACCAGGCAGGGGATACGAGCAGTACTTC. Translated: CASSPGRGYEQYF.

The chain couples TRBV5-1 to TRBJ1-6, with 8 bases aligning to TRBD1. Germline CDR1 reads SGHRS; CDR2 reads YFSETQ. The CDR3 is made up of 16 amino acids. V gave up 4 bases and J gave up 4 bases; unmatched junction bases: 7. CDR3 residues: CASSPTGQDYNSPLHF. The DNA of the CDR3 is TGCGCCAGCAGCCCCACGGGACAGGATTATAATTCACCCCTCCACTTT.

The J gene is TRBJ1-2, the V gene TRBV7-2; D remains ambiguous. Germline assignment: CDR1 SGHTA and CDR2 FQGNSA. V dropped 5 bases and J dropped 8 bases, with 18 bases sitting between them. The CDR3 totals 14 residues. The CDR3 is CASSADVIAYGYTF. The CDR3 DNA reads TGTGCCAGCAGCGCAGATGTAATTGCCTACGGCTACACCTTC.

V usage is TRBV7-8 and J usage is TRBJ1-1, with D unresolved. CDR1 is SGHVS, CDR2 FQNEAQ, per germline. The CDR3 has 10 amino acids. V was trimmed by 5 bases and J by 10 bases, leaving 8 bases between them. CDR3 nucleotides: TGTGCCAGCAGCCTGGGTGGAGCTTTCTTT. It is translated as CASSLGGAFF.

V and J are TRBV12-3 or TRBV12-4 and TRBJ2-2; no clear D. The CDR3 is 12 amino acids. V was trimmed by 6 bases and J by 7 bases, leaving 9 bases between them. The CDR3 loop is CASSKLVGELFF. The CDR3 nucleotides read TGTGCCAGCAGCAAGCTAGTCGGGGAGCTGTTTTTT.

This clone was observed once. CDR3 protein: CASSRITRSDEQYF. CDR3 coding DNA: TGTGCCAGCAGCCGCATAACTAGATCGGACGAGCAGTACTTC. The chain carries TRBV3-1 (or the pseudogene TRBV3-2) and TRBJ2-7, with D possibly TRBD2 on 5 matching bases. Deletions cut 4 bases from V and 5 bases from J, with 15 bases between. In germline, CDR1 is LGHDT, CDR2 YNNKEL (reference sequence). CDR3 size: 14 residues.

This clone came up once. V is TRBV4-1 and J is TRBJ2-3, with 11 bases matching TRBD2. Germline V gene sequence: CDR1 MGHRA, CDR2 YSYEKL. The junction had 2 bases not matched to a gene; V was cut back by 4 bases and J by 2 bases. The CDR3 has 15 amino acids. DNA for the CDR3: TGCGCCAGCAGCCGTAGCGGGAGGGACACAGATACGCAGTATTTT. Protein: CASSRSGRDTDTQYF.

The genes are TRBV2 and TRBJ2-1; 7 nucleotides align to TRBD2. The CDR3 runs to 16 residues. Germline V lookup: CDR1 SNHLY, CDR2 FYNNEI. Losses at the gene ends were 6 bases for V and 1 base for J; bases not matched to a gene: 9. CDR3 amino acids: CASSVASGPSYNEQFF. The CDR3 region has the DNA TGTGCCAGCAGCGTAGCTAGCGGCCCTTCCTACAATGAGCAGTTCTTC.

V gene TRBV5-4 combines with J gene TRBJ2-3, with 7 positions matching TRBD2. The CDR3 runs to 14 residues. CDR1 and CDR2 (germline): SGHNT, YYREEE (reference sequence). V lost 1 base and J lost 6; bases outside the gene matches: 5. The CDR3 sequence: CASSLQAGFDTQYF. Written as DNA, the CDR3 is TGTGCCAGCAGCTTGCAAGCGGGGTTCGATACGCAGTATTTT.

V is TRBV18 and J is TRBJ2-7; a weak D match, TRBD1 (6 bases). Trimming left V 3 bases short and J 0 bases short, with 9 bases between. Germline CDR1 reads KGHSH; CDR2 reads LQKENI. This CDR3 contains 14 residues. The CDR3 here is CASSPRTDSYEQYF. The CDR3 nucleotides are TGTGCCAGCTCACCCCGGACAGACTCCTACGAGCAGTACTTC.

The chain combines TRBV12-3 or TRBV12-4 with TRBJ1-2; unclear D gene. V lost 6 bases to trimming and J lost 8 bases, with 16 bases between them. There are 13 residues in the CDR3. The CDR3 here is CASSRLRGVGYTF. CDR3 DNA: TGTGCCAGCAGCCGCCTCCGTGGTGTGGGCTACACCTTC.

V and J are TRBV7-2 and TRBJ1-5; D unclear. CDR3 size: 16 residues. V was trimmed by 2 bases and J by 0 bases, leaving 11 bases between them. Germline V gene sequence: CDR1 SGHTA, CDR2 FQGNSA. The CDR3 sequence: CASSLWGPNSNQPQHF. The CDR3 DNA is TGTGCCAGCAGCTTATGGGGTCCAAATAGCAATCAGCCCCAGCATTTT.

This clone was seen just once. Other nucleotide sequences from this sample produce the same CDR3. The chain is built from TRBV5-1 and TRBJ2-7; D is unclear. This CDR3 has 13 amino acids. V was pared by 0 bases and J by 1 base, with 5 bases between. Germline CDR1 and CDR2: SGHRS and YFSETQ. CDR3 DNA sequence: TGCGCCAGCAGCTTGGATATATCCTACGAGCAGTACTTC. The encoded protein is CASSLDISYEQYF.